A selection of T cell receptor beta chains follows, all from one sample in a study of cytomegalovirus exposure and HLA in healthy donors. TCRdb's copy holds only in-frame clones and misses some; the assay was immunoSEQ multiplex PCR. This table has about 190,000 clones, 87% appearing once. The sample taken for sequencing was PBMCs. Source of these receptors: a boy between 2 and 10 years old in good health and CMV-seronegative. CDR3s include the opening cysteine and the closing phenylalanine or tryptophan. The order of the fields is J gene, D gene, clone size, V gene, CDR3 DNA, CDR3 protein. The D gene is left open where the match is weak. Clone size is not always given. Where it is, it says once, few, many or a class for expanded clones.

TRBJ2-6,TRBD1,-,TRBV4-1,TGCGCCAGCAGGTCACCGGGACAGAGCTCTGGGGCCAACGTCCTGACTTTC,CASRSPGQSSGANVLTF
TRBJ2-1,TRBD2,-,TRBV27,TGTGCCAGCAGTTTATATCTAGCGGATGAGCAGTTCTTC,CASSLYLADEQFF
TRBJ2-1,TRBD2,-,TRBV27,TGTGCCAGCAGTCCCCTCGGGGGGTCCCTATACAATGAGCAGTTCTTC,CASSPLGGSLYNEQFF
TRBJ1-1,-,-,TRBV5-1,TGCGCCAGCAGCTTGCTCGTCCCTTCTTCGAACACTGAAGCTTTCTTT,CASSLLVPSSNTEAFF
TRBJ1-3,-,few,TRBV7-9,TGTGCCAGCAGCCAACATGGAGGTTCTGGAAACACCATATATTTT,CASSQHGGSGNTIYF
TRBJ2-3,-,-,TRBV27,TGTGCCAGCAGTTTGATCTACACAGATACGCAGTATTTT,CASSLIYTDTQYF
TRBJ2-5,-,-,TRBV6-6,TGTGCCAGCAGTCGAAAAGAAATCCGGGTAGGGGGGACCCAGTACTTC,CASSRKEIRVGGTQYF
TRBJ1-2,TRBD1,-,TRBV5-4,TGTGCCAGCAGGTTGTCGGGACAGGGAGACTATGGCTACACCTTC,CASRLSGQGDYGYTF
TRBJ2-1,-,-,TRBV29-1,TGCAGCGTTGCCGGAATTGGAGATGAGCAGTTCTTC,CSVAGIGDEQFF
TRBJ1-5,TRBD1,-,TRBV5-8,TGTACCAGCAGCCCAGACAGGGGCGGGAAGTTACGGAATTTT,CTSSPDRGGKLRNF
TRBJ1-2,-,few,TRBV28,TGTGCCAGCAGACAGGGTATAAACTATGGCTACACCTTC,CASRQGINYGYTF
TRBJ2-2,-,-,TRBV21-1,-,CASSKFGGGSTGELFF
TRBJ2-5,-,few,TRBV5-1,TGCGCCAGCACTCTAGTGACGGAGACCCAGTACTTC,CASTLVTETQYF
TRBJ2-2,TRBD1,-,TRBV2,TGTGCCAGCAGTGAAATGGACAGGAGGACCGGGGAGCTGTTTTTT,CASSEMDRRTGELFF
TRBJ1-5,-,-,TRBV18,TGTGCCAGCTCACCTGGGCAGGGGACTCAGCCCCAGCATTTT,CASSPGQGTQPQHF
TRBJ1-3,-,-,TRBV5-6,TGTGCCAGCAGCTTGGCCGGGGTTGGAAACACCATATATTTT,CASSLAGVGNTIYF
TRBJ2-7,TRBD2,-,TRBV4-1,TGCGCCAGCAGCCAGGAGACTAGCGGGAGGGCCCACGACGAGCAGTACTTC,CASSQETSGRAHDEQYF
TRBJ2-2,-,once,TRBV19,TGTGCCAGTAGTTCATTAGAGGCCGGGGAGCTGTTTTTT,CASSSLEAGELFF
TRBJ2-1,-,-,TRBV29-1,TGCAGCGTTGTTAGATTCGTCGGTGAGCAGTTCTTC,CSVVRFVGEQFF
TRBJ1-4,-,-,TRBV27,TGTGCCAGCAGTTTAAGCCGGCGGTTGAATGAAAAACTGTTTTTT,CASSLSRRLNEKLFF
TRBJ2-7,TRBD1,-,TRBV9,TGTGCCAGCAGCGGCCGGGACAGGGTCAACGAGCAGTACTTC,CASSGRDRVNEQYF
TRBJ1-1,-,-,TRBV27,TGTGCCAGCAGTTGGTTCCCAGGGGAGCGGGGGTCTTTGGCTGAAGCTTTCTTT,CASSWFPGERGSLAEAFF
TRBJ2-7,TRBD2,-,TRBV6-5,TGTGCCAGCAGTTACTCTAGCGGGAGCTCCTACGAGCAGTACTTC,CASSYSSGSSYEQYF
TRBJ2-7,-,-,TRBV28,TGTGCCACACACCGCGGAGCAAATTCCTACGAGCAGTACTTC,CATHRGANSYEQYF
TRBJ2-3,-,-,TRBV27,TGTGCCAGCAGACTGTTCCATACGCAGTATTTT,CASRLFHTQYF
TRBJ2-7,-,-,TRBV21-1,TGTGCCAGCAGCCACAGACACGAGCAGTACTTC,CASSHRHEQYF